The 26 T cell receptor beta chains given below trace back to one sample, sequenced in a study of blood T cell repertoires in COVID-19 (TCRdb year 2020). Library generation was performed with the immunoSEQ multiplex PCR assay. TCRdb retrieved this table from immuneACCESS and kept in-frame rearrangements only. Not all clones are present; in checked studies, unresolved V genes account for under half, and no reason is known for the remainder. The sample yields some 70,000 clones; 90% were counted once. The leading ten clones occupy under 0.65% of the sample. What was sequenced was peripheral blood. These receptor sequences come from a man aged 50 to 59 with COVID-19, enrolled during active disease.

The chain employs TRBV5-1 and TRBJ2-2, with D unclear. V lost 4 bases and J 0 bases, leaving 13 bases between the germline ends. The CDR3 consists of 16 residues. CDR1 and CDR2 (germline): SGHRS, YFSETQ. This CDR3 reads CASSQISIANTGELFF. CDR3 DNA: TGCGCCAGCAGCCAGATTTCCATCGCGAACACCGGGGAGCTGTTTTTT.

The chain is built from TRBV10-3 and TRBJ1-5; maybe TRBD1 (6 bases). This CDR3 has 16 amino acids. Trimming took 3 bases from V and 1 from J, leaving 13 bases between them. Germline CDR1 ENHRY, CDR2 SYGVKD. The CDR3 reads CAISDGTSASNQPQHF. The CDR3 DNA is TGTGCCATCAGTGACGGGACATCCGCAAGCAATCAGCCCCAGCATTTT.

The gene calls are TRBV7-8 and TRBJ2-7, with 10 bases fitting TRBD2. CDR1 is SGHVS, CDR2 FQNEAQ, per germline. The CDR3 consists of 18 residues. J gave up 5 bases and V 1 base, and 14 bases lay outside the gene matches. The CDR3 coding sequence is TGTGCCAGCAGCTTAGGGACCAGCGGGAGGGCGACTGGGCACGAGCAGTACTTC. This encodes CASSLGTSGRATGHEQYF.

This CDR3 reads CASTGVLGDQPQHF. The CDR3 DNA reads as TGTGCCAGCACTGGGGTTTTAGGGGATCAGCCCCAGCATTTT. V is TRBV2 and J is TRBJ1-5, with TRBD1 as a possible D gene (5 bases). Trimming pared 7 bases from V and 5 bases from J, leaving 15 bases between. From germline, CDR1 is SNHLY and CDR2 FYNNEI. The CDR3 has 14 residues.

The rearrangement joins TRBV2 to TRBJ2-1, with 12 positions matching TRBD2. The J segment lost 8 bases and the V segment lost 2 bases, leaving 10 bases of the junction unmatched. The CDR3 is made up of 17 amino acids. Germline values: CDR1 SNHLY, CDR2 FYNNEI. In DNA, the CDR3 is TGTGCCAGCAGTGAATCGCTAGCGGGAGGGAGGGAGGATGAGCAGTTCTTC. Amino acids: CASSESLAGGREDEQFF.

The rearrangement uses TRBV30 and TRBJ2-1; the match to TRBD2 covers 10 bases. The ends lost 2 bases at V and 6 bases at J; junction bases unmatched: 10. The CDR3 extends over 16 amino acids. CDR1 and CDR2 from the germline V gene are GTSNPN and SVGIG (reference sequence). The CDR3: CAWSISLAGVRNEQFF. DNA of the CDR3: TGTGCCTGGAGTATATCTCTAGCGGGAGTCCGCAATGAGCAGTTCTTC.

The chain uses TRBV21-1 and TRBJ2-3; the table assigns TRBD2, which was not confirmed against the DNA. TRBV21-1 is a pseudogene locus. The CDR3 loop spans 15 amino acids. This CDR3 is CASKGLAFGSDTQYF. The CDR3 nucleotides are TGTGCCAGCAAGGGACTAGCGTTTGGTTCAGATACGCAGTATTTT.

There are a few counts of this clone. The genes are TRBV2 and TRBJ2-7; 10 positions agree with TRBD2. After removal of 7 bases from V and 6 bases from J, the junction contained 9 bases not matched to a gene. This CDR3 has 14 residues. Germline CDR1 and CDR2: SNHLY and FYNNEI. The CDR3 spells CASNLGLASGEQYF. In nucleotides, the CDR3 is TGTGCCAGCAATTTGGGACTAGCGTCGGGCGAGCAGTACTTC. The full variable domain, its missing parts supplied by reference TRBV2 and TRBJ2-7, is EPEVTQTPSHQVTQMGQEVILRCVPISNHLYFYWYRQILGQKVEFLVSFYNNEISEKSEIFDDQFSVERPDGSNFTLKIRSTKLEDSAMYFCASNLGLASGEQYFGPGTRLTVT.

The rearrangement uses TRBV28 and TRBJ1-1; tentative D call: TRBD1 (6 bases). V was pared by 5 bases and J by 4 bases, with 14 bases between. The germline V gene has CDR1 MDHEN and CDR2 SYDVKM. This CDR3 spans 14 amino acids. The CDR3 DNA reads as TGTGCCAGCAGTCCAACAGGGACGCGCACTGAAGCTTTCTTT. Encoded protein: CASSPTGTRTEAFF.

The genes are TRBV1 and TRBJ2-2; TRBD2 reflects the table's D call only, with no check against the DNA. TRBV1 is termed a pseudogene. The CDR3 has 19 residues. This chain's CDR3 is CTSSPGTSGRPTNTGELFF. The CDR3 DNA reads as TGCACCAGCAGCCCTGGGACTAGCGGGAGGCCGACGAACACCGGGGAGCTGTTTTTT.

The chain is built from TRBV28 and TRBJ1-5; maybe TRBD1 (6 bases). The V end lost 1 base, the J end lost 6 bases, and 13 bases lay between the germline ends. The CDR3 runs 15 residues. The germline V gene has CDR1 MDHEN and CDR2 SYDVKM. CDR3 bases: TGTGCCAGCAGTTTATCGGACAGCCCACGTCAGCCCCAGCATTTT. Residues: CASSLSDSPRQPQHF.

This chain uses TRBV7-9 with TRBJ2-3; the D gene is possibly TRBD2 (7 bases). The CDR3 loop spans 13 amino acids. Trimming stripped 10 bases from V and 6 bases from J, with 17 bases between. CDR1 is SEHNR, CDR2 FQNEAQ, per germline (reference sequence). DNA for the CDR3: TGTGCCACTGGGGGCGGGAGCAGGGATACGCAGTATTTT. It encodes CATGGGSRDTQYF.

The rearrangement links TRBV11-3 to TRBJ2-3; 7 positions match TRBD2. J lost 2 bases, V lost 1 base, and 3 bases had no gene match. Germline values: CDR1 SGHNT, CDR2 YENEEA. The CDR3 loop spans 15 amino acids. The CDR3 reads CASSLGLAATDTQYF. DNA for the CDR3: TGTGCCAGCAGCTTAGGGCTAGCGGCCACAGATACGCAGTATTTT.

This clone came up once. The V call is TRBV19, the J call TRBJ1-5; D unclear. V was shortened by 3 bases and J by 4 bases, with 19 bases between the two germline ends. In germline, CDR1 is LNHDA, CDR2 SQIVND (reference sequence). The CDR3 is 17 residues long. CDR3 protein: CASSITPSRTRNQPQHF. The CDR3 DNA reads TGTGCCAGTAGTATTACACCCTCTAGAACGCGAAATCAGCCCCAGCATTTT.

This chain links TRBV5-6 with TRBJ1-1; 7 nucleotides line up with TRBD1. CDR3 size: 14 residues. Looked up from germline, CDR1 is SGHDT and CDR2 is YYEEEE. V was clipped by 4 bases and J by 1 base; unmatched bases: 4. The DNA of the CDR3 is TGTGCCAGCAGCCTGGGACAGCCGAACACTGAAGCTTTCTTT. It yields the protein CASSLGQPNTEAFF.

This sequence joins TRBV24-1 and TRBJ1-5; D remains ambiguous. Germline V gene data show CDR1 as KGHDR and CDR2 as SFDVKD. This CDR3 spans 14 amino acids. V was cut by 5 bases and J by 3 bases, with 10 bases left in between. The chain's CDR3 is CATSGPSYNQPQHF. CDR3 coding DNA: TGTGCCACCAGTGGTCCGTCCTACAATCAGCCCCAGCATTTT.

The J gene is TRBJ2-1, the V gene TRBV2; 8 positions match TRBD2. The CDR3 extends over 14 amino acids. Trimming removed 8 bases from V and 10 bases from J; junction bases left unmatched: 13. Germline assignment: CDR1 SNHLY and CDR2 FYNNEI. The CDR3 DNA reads TGTGCCAGCCGAAACTCCCTTAGCGGGACGGAGCAGTTCTTC. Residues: CASRNSLSGTEQFF.

The CDR3 coding sequence is TGTGCCACCAGAGCTGACACTGAAGCTTTCTTT. It specifies CATRADTEAFF. The genes are TRBV28 and TRBJ1-1; D is uncertain. CDR1 and CDR2 (germline): MDHEN, SYDVKM. The V and J ends lost 10 bases and 3 bases respectively, with 9 bases between them. The CDR3 consists of 11 residues.

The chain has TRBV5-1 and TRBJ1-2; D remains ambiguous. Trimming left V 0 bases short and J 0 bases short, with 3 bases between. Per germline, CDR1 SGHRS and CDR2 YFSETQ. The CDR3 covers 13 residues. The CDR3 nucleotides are TGCGCCAGCAGCTTGGTTACTAACTATGGCTACACCTTC. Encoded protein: CASSLVTNYGYTF.

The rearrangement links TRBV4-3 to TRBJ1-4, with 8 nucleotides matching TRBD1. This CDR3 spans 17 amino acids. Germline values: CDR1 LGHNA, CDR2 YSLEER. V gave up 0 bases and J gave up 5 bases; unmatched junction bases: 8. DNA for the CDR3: TGCGCCAGCAGCCAAGATGGGCAGGGACAGGAGAATGAAAAACTGTTTTTT. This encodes CASSQDGQGQENEKLFF.

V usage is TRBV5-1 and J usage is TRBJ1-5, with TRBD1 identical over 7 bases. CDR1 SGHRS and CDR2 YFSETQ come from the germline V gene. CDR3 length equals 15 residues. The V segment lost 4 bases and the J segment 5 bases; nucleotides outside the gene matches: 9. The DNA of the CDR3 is TGCGCCAGCAGCCAAACAGGGGCGTCGGATCAGCCCCAGCATTTT. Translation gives CASSQTGASDQPQHF.

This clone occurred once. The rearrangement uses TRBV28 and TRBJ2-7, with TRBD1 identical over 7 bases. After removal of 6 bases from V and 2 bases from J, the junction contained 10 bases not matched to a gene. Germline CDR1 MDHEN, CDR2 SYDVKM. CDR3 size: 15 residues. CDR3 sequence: CASRPSLTGTYEQYF. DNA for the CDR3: TGTGCCAGCAGACCCTCCCTGACAGGGACCTACGAGCAGTACTTC.

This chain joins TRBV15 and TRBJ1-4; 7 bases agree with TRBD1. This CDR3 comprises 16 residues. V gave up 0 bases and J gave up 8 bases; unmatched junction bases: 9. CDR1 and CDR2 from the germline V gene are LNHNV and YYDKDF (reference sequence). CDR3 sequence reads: CATSRDRQGLGEKLFF. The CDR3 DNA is TGTGCCACCAGCAGAGATCGACAGGGATTAGGGGAAAAACTGTTTTTT.

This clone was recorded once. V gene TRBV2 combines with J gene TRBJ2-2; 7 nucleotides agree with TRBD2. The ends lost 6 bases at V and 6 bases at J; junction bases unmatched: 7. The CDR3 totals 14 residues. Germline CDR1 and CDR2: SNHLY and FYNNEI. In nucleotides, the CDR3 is TGTGCCAGCAGGATCCTTACTAGCGCCGGGGAGCTGTTTTTT. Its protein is CASRILTSAGELFF.

The CDR3 nucleotides read TGTGCCTGGAGTTTGGGGGGGCGGGAGACCCAGTACTTC. This translates into CAWSLGGRETQYF. The chain recombines TRBV30 with TRBJ2-5; the D gene is possibly TRBD2 (7 bases). From germline, CDR1 is GTSNPN and CDR2 SVGIG (reference sequence). This CDR3 spans 13 amino acids. Between the trimmed V and J ends, which lost 2 bases and 5 bases, there was a span of 12 bases. The whole variable domain, filled in from reference TRBV30 and TRBJ2-5, reads SQTIHQWPATLVQPVGSPLSLECTVEGTSNPNLYWYRQAAGRGLQLLFYSVGIGQISSEVPQNLSASRPQDRQFILSSKKLLLSDSGFYLCAWSLGGRETQYFGPGTRLLVL.

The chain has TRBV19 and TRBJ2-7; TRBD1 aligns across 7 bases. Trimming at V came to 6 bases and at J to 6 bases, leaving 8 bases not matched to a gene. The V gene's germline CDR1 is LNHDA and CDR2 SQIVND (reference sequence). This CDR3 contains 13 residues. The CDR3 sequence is CASRTDRAGEQYF. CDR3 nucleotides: TGTGCCAGTAGGACCGACAGGGCCGGCGAGCAGTACTTC.